This TCR beta chain was found in a study of blood T cell repertoires in COVID-19. The CDR3 is 11 residues long. The ends were cut back, 3 bases at V and 6 bases at J, with 5 bases in the middle. In germline, CDR1 is SGHDN, CDR2 FVKESK. Data came from immunoSEQ multiplex PCR; TCRdb stores just in-frame clones and leaves some out. The table records some 71,000 clones, 84% of them present only once. What was sequenced was peripheral blood. This TCR was recovered from a woman aged 50 to 65 with acute or convalescent COVID-19. V usage is TRBV14 and J usage is TRBJ1-2, with D unresolved. The CDR3 reads CASSQRDGYTF. The CDR3 bases are TGTGCCAGCAGCCAGAGGGATGGCTACACCTTC.